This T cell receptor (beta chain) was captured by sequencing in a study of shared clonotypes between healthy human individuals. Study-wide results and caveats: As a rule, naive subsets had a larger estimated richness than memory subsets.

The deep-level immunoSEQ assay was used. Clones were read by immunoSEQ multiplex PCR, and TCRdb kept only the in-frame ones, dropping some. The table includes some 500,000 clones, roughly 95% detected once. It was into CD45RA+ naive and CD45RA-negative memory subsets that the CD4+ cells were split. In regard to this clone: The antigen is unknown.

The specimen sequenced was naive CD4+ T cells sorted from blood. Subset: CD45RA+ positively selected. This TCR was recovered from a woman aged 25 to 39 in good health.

CDR3 protein: CSASGRETQYF. The CDR3 nucleotides are TGCAGTGCTAGTGGCCGGGAGACCCAGTACTTC. The rearrangement links TRBV20-1 to TRBJ2-5; D gene uncertain. The CDR3 totals 11 residues. V lost 3 bases and J 5 bases, leaving 7 bases between the germline ends. Germline lookup yields CDR1 DFQATT and CDR2 SNEGSKA (reference sequence).